This T cell receptor (beta chain) emerged from a study of blood T cell repertoires in COVID-19. TCRdb's copy holds only in-frame clones and misses some; the assay was immunoSEQ multiplex PCR. Among 150,000 to 250,000 clones listed, 84% were seen once. The source is a man between 35 and 55 years old who had recovered from COVID-19. Sequenced: PBMCs or T cells enriched from blood (not recorded which).

The CDR3 coding sequence is TGTGCCAGCAGCTATCGGACAGGCCTCCGATACACTGAAGCTTTCTTT. Its protein is CASSYRTGLRYTEAFF. The rearrangement uses TRBV27 and TRBJ1-1; 7 bases map to TRBD1. The ends lost 6 bases at V and 3 bases at J; junction bases unmatched: 13. Germline V gives CDR1 MNHEY, CDR2 SMNVEV (reference sequence). The CDR3 loop spans 16 amino acids.